This T cell receptor (beta chain) was identified in a study of T cells after yellow fever vaccination. This clonotype occurred a few times. The V and J ends lost 4 bases and 5 bases, in that order; junction bases with no gene match: 3. This CDR3 region has 14 residues. Germline CDR1 reads LNHNV; CDR2 reads YYDKDF (reference sequence). They built TCR cDNA with 5'RACE template switching, a step that put in a universal primer site and UMIs. TCRdb reprocessed the 5' RACE reads with MiXCR, giving one entry per CDR3 protein. The sample holds about 320,000 distinct CDR3 sequences, roughly an eighth seen once.

The rearrangement joins TRBV15 to TRBJ2-2; 8 bases map to TRBD1. The origin of this receptor is a man younger than 30 who received the YFV17D yellow fever vaccine. Sequences were derived from CD4+ T cells sorted from PBMCs, sampled 15 days after the yellow fever booster vaccination. The CDR3 loop reads CATSTRTGTGELFF. The DNA for the CDR3 is TGTGCCACCAGCACCCGGACAGGGACCGGGGAGCTGTTTTTT.